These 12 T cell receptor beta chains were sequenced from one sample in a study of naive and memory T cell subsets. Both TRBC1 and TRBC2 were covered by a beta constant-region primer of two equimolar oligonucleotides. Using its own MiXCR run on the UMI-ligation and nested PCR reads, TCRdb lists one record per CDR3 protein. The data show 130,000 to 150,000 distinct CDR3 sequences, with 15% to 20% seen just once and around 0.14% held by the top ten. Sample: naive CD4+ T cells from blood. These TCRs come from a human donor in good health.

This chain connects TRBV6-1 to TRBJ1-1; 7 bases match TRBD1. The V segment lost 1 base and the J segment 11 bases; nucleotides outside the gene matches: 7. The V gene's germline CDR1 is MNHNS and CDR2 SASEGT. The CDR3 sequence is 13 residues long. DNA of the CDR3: TGTGCCAGCAGTGAAGTCAGGGGGAGGGTGGCTTTCTTT. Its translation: CASSEVRGRVAFF.

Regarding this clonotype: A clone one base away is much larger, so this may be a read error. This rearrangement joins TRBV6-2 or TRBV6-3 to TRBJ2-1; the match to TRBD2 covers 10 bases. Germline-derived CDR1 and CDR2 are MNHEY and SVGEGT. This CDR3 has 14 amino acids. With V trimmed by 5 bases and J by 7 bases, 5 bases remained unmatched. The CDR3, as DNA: TGTGCCAGCAGTAAACCAGCGGGAGGGAATGAGCAGTTCTTC. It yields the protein CASSKPAGGNEQFF.

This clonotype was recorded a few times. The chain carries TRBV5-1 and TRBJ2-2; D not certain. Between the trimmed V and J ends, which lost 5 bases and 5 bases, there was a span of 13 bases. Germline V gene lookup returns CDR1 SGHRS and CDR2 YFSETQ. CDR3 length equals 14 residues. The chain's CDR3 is CASRPTLETGELFF. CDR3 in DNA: TGCGCCAGCAGACCCACCCTTGAGACCGGGGAGCTGTTTTTT. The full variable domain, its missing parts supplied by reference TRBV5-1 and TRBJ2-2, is KAGVTQTPRYLIKTRGQQVTLSCSPISGHRSVSWYQQTPGQGLQFLFEYFSETQRNKGNFPGRFSGRQFSNSRSEMNVSTLELGDSALYLCASRPTLETGELFFGEGSRLTVL.

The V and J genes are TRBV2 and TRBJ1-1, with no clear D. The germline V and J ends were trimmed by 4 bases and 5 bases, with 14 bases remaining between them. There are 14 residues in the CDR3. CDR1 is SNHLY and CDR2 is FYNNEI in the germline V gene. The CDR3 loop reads CASSGGRSVTEAFF. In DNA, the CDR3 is TGTGCCAGCAGTGGAGGACGGAGCGTAACTGAAGCTTTCTTT.

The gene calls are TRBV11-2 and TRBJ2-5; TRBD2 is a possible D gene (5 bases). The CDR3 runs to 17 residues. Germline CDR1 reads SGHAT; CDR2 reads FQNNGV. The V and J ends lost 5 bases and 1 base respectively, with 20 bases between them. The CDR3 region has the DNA TGTGCCAGCAGCCCCTTCCTTAGTAAGCGGAGCCAAGAGACCCAGTACTTC. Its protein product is CASSPFLSKRSQETQYF.

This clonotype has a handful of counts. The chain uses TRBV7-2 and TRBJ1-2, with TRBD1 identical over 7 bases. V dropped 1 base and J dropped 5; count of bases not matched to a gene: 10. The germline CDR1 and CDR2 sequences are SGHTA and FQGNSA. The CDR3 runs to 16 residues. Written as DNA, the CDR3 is TGTGCCAGCAGCTTAGGTCCACGGACACAGGGGTATGGCTACACCTTC. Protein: CASSLGPRTQGYGYTF.

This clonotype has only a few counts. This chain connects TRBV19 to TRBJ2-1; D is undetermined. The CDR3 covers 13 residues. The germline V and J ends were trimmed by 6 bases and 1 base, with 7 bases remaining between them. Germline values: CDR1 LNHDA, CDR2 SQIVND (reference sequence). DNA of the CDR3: TGTGCCAGTAGGGATCAGTCCTACAATGAGCAGTTCTTC. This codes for CASRDQSYNEQFF.

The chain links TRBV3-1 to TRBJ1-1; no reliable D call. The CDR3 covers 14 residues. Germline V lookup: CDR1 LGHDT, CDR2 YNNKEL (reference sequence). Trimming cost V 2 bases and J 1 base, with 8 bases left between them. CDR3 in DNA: TGTGCCAGCAGCCAAACGGGAACGAACACTGAAGCTTTCTTT. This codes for CASSQTGTNTEAFF. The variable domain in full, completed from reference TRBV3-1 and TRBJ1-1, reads DTAVSQTPKYLVTQMGNDKSIKCEQNLGHDTMYWYKQDSKKFLKIMFSYNNKELIINETVPNRFSPKSPDKAHLNLHINSLELGDSAVYFCASSQTGTNTEAFFGQGTRLTVV.

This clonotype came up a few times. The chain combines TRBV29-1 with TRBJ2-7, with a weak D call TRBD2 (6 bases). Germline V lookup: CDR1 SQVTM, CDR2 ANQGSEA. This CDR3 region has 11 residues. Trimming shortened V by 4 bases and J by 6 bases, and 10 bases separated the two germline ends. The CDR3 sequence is CSVGVGGEQYF. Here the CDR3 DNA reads TGCAGCGTTGGTGTGGGAGGCGAGCAGTACTTC.

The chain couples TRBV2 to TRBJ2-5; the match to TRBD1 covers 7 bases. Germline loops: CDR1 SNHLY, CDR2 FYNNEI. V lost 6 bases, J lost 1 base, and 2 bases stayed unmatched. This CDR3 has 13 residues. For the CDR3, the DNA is TGTGCCAGCAGACAGGGGAGCCAAGAGACCCAGTACTTC. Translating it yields CASRQGSQETQYF.

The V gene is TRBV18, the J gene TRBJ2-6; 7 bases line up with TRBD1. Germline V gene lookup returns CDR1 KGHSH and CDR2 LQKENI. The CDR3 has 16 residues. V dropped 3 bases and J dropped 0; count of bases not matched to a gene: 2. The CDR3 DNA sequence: TGTGCCAGCTCACCGGGACAGTACTCTGGGGCCAACGTCCTGACTTTC. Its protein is CASSPGQYSGANVLTF.

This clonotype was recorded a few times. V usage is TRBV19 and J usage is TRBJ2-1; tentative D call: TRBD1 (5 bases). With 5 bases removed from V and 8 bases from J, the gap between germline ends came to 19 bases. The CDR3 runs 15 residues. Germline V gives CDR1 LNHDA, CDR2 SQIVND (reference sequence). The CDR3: CASSRTPPRGDEQFF. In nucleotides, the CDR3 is TGTGCCAGTAGTCGGACCCCCCCAAGGGGCGATGAGCAGTTCTTC.